This T cell receptor beta chain came from a study of Ad26.COV2.S vaccination and SARS-CoV-2 variants. Study-level findings and limits: Vaccine and placebo groups showed comparable non-spike TCR breadth. There was a possibility that the TCR breadth and depth analyses underestimated total T cell responses.

Specified treatment: some 20 received Ad26.COV2.S at low or high dose, single or two shots; 5 received placebo; per-sample allocation not given. Sampling was done on day 63 after the first vaccine or placebo injection. About this clone: Its cognate antigen is unknown. Sequence at one end of the junction differs from germline and may be a read error.

Germline V gives CDR1 KGHSH, CDR2 LQKENI. The CDR3 is 16 amino acids. The method was immunoSEQ multiplex PCR; TCRdb's version includes in-frame clones alone and lacks a portion of them. The repertoire has 400,000 to 450,000 clones, approximately 90% of them found once; the top ten carry approximately 1.6%. This sequence originates from a person aged 18 to 59 who received the Ad26.COV2.S COVID-19 vaccine or a placebo. The sample here was peripheral blood, taken in a trial of Ad26.COV2.S vaccine versus placebo. This rearrangement joins TRBV18 to TRBJ2-1; the match to TRBD2 covers 9 bases. The CDR3 DNA is TGTGCCAGCTCCCCACCTAATAGCGGGGGCTGGAATGAGCAGTTCTTC. Translation: CASSPPNSGGWNEQFF.